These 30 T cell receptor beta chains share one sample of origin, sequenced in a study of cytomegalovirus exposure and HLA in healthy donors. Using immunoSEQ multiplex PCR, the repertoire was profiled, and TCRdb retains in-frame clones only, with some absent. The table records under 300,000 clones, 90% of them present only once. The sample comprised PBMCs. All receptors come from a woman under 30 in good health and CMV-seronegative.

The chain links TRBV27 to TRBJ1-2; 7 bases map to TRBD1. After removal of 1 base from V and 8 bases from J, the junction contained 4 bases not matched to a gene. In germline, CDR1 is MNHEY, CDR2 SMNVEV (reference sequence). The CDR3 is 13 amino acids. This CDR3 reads CASSLLQGSGYTF. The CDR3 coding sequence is TGTGCCAGCAGTTTATTACAGGGGTCGGGCTACACCTTC.

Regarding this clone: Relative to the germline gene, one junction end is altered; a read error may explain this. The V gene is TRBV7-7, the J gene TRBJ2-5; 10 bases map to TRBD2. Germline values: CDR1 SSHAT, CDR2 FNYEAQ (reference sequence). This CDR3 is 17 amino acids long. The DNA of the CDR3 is TGTGCTAGCAGCTTAGCATCCAGCGGGGGGGCCCGGGAGACCCAGTACTTC. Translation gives CASSLASSGGARETQYF.

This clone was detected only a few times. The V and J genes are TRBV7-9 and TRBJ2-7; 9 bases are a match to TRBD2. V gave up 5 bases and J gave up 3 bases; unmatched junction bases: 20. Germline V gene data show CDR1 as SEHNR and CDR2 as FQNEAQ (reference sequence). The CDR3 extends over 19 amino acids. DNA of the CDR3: TGTGCCAGCAGCCTCATGGAGGGGTTCGCTAGCGGGGTGGTCTACGAGCAGTACTTC. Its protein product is CASSLMEGFASGVVYEQYF.

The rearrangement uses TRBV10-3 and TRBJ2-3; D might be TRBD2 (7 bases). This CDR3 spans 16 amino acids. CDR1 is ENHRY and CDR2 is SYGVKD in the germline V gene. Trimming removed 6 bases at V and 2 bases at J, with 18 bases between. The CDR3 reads CAIRASGGANTDTQYF. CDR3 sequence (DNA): TGTGCCATCAGGGCCTCTGGGGGGGCCAACACAGATACGCAGTATTTT.

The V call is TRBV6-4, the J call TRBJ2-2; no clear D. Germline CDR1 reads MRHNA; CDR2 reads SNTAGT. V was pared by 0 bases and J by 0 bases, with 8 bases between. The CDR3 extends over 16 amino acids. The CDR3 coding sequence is TGTGCCAGCAGTGACTCAGGCAGCGCGAACACCGGGGAGCTGTTTTTT. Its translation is CASSDSGSANTGELFF.

CDR3 protein: CASSLEGSSYNSPLHF. The CDR3 nucleotides read TGTGCCAGCAGTTTGGAGGGAAGCTCCTATAATTCACCCCTCCACTTT. The V gene is TRBV6-6, the J gene TRBJ1-6; unclear D gene. In germline, CDR1 is MNHNY, CDR2 SVGAGI (reference sequence). The length of the CDR3 is 16 residues. Trimming took 4 bases from V and 0 from J, leaving 10 bases between them.

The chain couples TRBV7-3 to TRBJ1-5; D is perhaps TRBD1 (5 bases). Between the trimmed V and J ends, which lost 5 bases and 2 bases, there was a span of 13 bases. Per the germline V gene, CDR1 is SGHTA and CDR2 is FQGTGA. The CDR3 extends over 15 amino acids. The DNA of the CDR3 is TGTGCCAGCAGCGGGACCCGGGAGCGCAATCAGCCCCAGCATTTT. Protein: CASSGTRERNQPQHF.

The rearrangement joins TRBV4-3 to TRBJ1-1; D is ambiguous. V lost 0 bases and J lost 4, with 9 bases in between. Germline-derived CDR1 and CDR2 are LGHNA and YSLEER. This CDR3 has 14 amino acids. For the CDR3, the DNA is TGCGCCAGCAGCCAAGACGCGGGGAGCACTGAAGCTTTCTTT. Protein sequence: CASSQDAGSTEAFF.

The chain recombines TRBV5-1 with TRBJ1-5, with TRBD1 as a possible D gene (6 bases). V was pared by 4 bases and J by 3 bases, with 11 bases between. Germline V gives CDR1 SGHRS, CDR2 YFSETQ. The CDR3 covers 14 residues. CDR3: CASSEDSYNQPQHF. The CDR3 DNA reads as TGCGCCAGCAGCGAGGACAGTTACAATCAGCCCCAGCATTTT.

The CDR3 spells CASSYRGRGEKLFF. The DNA for the CDR3 is TGTGCCAGCAGTTACAGGGGTCGGGGGGAAAAACTGTTTTTT. The gene calls are TRBV6-5 and TRBJ1-4; a weak D match, TRBD1 (5 bases). The CDR3 loop spans 14 amino acids. The germline CDR1 and CDR2 sequences are MNHEY and SVGAGI. Trimming cost V 2 bases and J 8 bases, with 12 bases left between them.

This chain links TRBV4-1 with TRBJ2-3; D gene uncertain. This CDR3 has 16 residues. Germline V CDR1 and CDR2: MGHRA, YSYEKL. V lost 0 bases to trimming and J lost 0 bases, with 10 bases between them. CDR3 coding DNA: TGCGCCAGCAGCCAAGATTGGCTTGCTAGCACAGATACGCAGTATTTT. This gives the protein CASSQDWLASTDTQYF.

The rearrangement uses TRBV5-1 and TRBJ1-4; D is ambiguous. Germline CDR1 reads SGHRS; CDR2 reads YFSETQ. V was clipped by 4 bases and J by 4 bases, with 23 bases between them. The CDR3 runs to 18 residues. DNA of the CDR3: TGCGCCAGCAGCCCCCAAACCCTTAGCGATTTTGGTAATGAAAAACTGTTTTTT. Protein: CASSPQTLSDFGNEKLFF.

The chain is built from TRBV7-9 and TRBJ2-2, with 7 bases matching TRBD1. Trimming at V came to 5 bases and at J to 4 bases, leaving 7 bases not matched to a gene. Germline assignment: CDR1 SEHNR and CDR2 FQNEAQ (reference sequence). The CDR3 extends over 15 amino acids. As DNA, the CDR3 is TGTGCCAGCAGCCCCCGACAGGGTGCCACCGGGGAGCTGTTTTTT. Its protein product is CASSPRQGATGELFF.

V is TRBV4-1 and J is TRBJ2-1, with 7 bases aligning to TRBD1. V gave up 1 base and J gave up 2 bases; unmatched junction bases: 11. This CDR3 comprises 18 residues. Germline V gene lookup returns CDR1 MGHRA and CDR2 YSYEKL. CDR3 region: CASSQGAVGQGAYNEQFF. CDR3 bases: TGCGCCAGCAGCCAAGGGGCCGTAGGCCAGGGGGCCTACAATGAGCAGTTCTTC.

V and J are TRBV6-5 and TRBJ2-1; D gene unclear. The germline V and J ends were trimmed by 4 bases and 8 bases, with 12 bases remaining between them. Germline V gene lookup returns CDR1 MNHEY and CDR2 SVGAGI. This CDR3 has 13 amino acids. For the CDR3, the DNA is TGTGCCAGCAGTTCCCTTCCGTCCCATGAGCAGTTCTTC. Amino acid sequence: CASSSLPSHEQFF.

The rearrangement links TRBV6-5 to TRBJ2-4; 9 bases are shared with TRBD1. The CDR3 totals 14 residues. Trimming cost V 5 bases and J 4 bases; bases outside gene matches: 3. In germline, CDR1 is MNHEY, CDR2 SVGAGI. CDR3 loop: CASSTGQGKNIQYF. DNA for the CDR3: TGTGCCAGCAGTACCGGACAGGGGAAAAACATTCAGTACTTC.

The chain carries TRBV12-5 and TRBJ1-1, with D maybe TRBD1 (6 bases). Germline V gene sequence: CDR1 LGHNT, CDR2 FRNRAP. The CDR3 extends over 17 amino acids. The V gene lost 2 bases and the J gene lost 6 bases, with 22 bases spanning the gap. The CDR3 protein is CASGLSTGVWKNSEAFF. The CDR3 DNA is TGTGCTAGTGGTTTGTCGACAGGCGTCTGGAAAAACTCTGAAGCTTTCTTT.

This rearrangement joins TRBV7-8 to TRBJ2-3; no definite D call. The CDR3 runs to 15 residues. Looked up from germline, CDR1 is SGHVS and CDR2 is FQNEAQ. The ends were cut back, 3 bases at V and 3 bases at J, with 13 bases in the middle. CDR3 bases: TGTGCCAGCAGCTTCTTTCGCGGCGTAACAGATACGCAGTATTTT. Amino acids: CASSFFRGVTDTQYF.

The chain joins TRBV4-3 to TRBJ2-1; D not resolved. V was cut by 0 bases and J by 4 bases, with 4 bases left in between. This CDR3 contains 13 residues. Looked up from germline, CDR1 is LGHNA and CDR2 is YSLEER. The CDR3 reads CASSQDPYNEQFF. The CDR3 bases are TGCGCCAGCAGCCAAGACCCTTACAATGAGCAGTTCTTC.

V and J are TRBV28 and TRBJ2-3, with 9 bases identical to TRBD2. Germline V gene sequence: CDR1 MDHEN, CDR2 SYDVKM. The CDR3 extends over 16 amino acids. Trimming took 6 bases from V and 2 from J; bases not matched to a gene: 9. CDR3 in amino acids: CASRVLIAGDTDTQYF. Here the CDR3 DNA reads TGTGCCAGCAGGGTCCTGATAGCGGGGGACACAGATACGCAGTATTTT.

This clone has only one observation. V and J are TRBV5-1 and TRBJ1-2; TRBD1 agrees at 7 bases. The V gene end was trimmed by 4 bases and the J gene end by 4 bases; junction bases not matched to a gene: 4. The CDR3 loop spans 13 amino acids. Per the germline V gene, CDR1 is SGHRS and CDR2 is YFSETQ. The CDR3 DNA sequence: TGCGCCAGCAGCCGAGGGACAGTCTATGGCTACACCTTC. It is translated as CASSRGTVYGYTF.

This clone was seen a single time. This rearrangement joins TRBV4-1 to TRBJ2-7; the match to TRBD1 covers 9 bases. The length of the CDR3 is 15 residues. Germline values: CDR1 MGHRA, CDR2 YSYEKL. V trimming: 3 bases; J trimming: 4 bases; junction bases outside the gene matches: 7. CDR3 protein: CASSHPGQGVYEQYF. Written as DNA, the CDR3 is TGCGCCAGCAGCCATCCGGGACAGGGTGTTTACGAGCAGTACTTC.

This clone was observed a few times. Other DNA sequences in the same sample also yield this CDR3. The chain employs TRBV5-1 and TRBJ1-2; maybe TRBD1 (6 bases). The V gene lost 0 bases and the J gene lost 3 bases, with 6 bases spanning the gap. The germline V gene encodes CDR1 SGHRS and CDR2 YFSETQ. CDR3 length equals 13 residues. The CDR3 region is CASSLEGDYGYTF. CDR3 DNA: TGCGCCAGCAGCTTGGAGGGGGACTATGGCTACACCTTC.

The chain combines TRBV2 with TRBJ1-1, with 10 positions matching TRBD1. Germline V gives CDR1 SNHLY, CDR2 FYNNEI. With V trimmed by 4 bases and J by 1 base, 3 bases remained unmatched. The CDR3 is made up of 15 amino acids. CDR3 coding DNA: TGTGCCAGCAGTGCGGACAGGGGGAAGAACACTGAAGCTTTCTTT. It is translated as CASSADRGKNTEAFF. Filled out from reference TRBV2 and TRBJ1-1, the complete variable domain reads EPEVTQTPSHQVTQMGQEVILRCVPISNHLYFYWYRQILGQKVEFLVSFYNNEISEKSEIFDDQFSVERPDGSNFTLKIRSTKLEDSAMYFCASSADRGKNTEAFFGQGTRLTVV.

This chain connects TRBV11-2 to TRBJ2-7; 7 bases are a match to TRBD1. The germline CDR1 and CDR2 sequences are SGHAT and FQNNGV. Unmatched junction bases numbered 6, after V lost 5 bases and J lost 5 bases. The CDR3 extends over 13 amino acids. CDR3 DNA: TGTGCCAGCAGCCGGGACAGACTTAACGAGCAGTACGTC. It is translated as CASSRDRLNEQYV.

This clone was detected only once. In DNA form, the CDR3 reads TGTGCCAGCAGCTTAGGGAGGGAAATTCTCCTTTTTGGGGCCAACGTCCTGACTTTC. Its translation: CASSLGREILLFGANVLTF. The rearrangement joins TRBV11-2 to TRBJ2-6; the D gene is possibly TRBD2 (6 bases). CDR1 and CDR2 (germline): SGHAT, FQNNGV. This CDR3 has 19 amino acids. The V end was cut by 1 base, the J end by 3 bases, with 19 bases between.

The CDR3 coding sequence is TGCGCCAGCAGCCAAGTGTCGGGGGTCTATGGCTACACCTTC. Protein: CASSQVSGVYGYTF. This chain uses TRBV4-1 with TRBJ1-2, with D maybe TRBD1 (5 bases). V shed 1 base and J shed 4 bases, with 10 bases lying between them. The CDR3 covers 14 residues. CDR1 and CDR2 (germline): MGHRA, YSYEKL.

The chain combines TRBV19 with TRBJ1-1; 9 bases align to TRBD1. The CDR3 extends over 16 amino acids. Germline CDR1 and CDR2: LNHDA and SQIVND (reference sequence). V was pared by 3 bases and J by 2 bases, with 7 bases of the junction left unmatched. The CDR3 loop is CASSMGTGYSNTEAFF. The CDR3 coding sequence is TGTGCCAGTAGTATGGGGACAGGGTATAGCAACACTGAAGCTTTCTTT.

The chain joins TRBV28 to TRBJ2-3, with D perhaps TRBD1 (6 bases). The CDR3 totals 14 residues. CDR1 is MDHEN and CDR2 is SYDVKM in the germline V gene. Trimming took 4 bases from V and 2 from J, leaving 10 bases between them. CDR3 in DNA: TGTGCCAGCAGTTGGGACACCTCCACAGATACGCAGTATTTT. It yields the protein CASSWDTSTDTQYF.

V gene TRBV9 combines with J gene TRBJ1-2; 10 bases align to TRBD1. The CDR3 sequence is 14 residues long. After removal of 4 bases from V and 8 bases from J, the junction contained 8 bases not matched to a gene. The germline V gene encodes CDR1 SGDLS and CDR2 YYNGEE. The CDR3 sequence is CASSMGQGIGGYTF. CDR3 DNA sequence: TGTGCCAGCAGCATGGGACAGGGGATCGGCGGCTACACCTTC.